This T cell receptor beta chain appears in the sequencing data of a study of CD8+ T cells in alopecia areata. Looking at the study overall: Treated patients swallowed 5 to 10 mg of oral tofacitinib twice daily.

Sequencing templates came from extracted RNA that was reverse transcribed into cDNA. The table came from immunoSEQ multiplex PCR; TCRdb's copy has only in-frame clones and leaves some out. The table has 130,000 to 150,000 clones, 47% seen once; the top ten hold about 6.4%. Notes on the study in general: Sequence data from scalp samples additionally include resident alphabeta T cells of normal skin.

This clone was recorded a few times. As yet, its antigen is unknown. The sequenced sample was CD4+ T cells sorted from blood. The TCR comes from a human donor with alopecia areata.

CDR3 amino acids: CASSLADRYGEQFF. The CDR3 coding sequence is TGTGCCAGCAGCTTAGCGGACAGGTACGGTGAGCAGTTCTTC. The rearrangement joins TRBV7-9 to TRBJ2-1, with TRBD1 identical over 7 bases. Per germline, CDR1 SEHNR and CDR2 FQNEAQ (reference sequence). With 0 bases clipped from V and 9 bases from J, the junction kept 5 bases outside the gene matches. This CDR3 is 14 amino acids long.